A selection of T cell receptor beta chains follows, all from one sample in a study of shared clonotypes between healthy human individuals. The protocol was immunoSEQ multiplex PCR, while the TCRdb copy is restricted to in-frame clones and leaves out a portion. In the table there are about 2.1 million clones, 85% to 95% of which are singletons. Sequencing was performed on naive CD8+ T cells from PBMCs. These receptors all stem from a man between 18 and 35 years old in good health. Some clones in this sample may be carry-over from other donors' samples. The CDR3 runs from the conserved cysteine through the conserved F or W. A D gene is named only where the DNA matches it firmly. Not all rows give a size; the values are once, few, many and, for expanded clones, a class.

TRBJ2-1 TRBV11-2 NA TRBD2 15 TGTGCCAGCAGTTATCACGGGACTAGCGGGAGGGAGCAGTTCTTC CASSYHGTSGREQFF
TRBJ2-1 TRBV28 NA NA 15 TGTGCCAGCAGTCGAGTGGGACCAATTTACAATGAGCAGTTCTTC CASSRVGPIYNEQFF
TRBJ2-3 TRBV6-6 NA TRBD2 16 TGTGCCAGCAGTGCTAGCGGGAGCCCTCCCAGGGATACGCAGTATTTT CASSASGSPPRDTQYF
TRBJ1-5 TRBV6-1 NA NA 13 TGTGCCAGCGCGACAGGCGTCGGGCAGCCCCAGCATTTT CASATGVGQPQHF
TRBJ1-5 TRBV19 NA NA 15 TGTGCCAGTAGTATCGCGACAGCGAGCAATCAGCCCCAGCATTTT CASSIATASNQPQHF
TRBJ1-1 TRBV5-6 NA NA 15 TGTGCCAGCAGCTTATCATGGCCGGAGTGGGCTGAAGCTTTCTTT CASSLSWPEWAEAFF
TRBJ2-7 TRBV6-1 NA NA 13 TGTGCCAGCAGGGTGATCATATCCTACGAGCAGTACTTC CASRVIISYEQYF
TRBJ2-7 TRBV6-6 once NA 15 TGTGCCAGCAAAATCGGAACGGGCAGCACCTACGAGCAGTACTTC CASKIGTGSTYEQYF
TRBJ1-2 TRBV5-1 NA NA 13 TGCGCCAGCAGTCTCCTAGGTTTGGATGGCTACACCTTC CASSLLGLDGYTF
TRBJ2-1 TRBV7-9 NA NA 13 TGTGCCAGCAGCTTAGTTTGGGACAATGAGCAGTTCTTC CASSLVWDNEQFF
TRBJ2-7 TRBV11-3 NA NA 15 TGTGCCAGCAGCTTAGTCCCCCCCGGGAGCTACGAGCAGTACTTC CASSLVPPGSYEQYF
TRBJ2-1 TRBV27 NA TRBD2 17 TGTGCCAGCAGTTCCCCTTTAGCGGGAGATTCCTACAATGAGCAGTTCTTC CASSSPLAGDSYNEQFF
TRBJ2-2 TRBV7-8 NA TRBD2 13 TGTGCTCTTAGCGGGAGGGTAGCCGGGGAGCTGTTTTTT CALSGRVAGELFF
TRBJ2-2 TRBV7-3 NA NA 12 TGTGCCAGCAGCTCCAGGCTAGGGGAGCTGTTTTTT CASSSRLGELFF
TRBJ2-7 TRBV28 NA NA 13 TGTGCCAGCGACAGAGGGGGGCCCTACGAGCAGTACTTC CASDRGGPYEQYF
TRBJ2-7 TRBV14 once NA 17 TGTGCCAGCAGCCAAAACCGCTTGTGGGACGGGAACTACGAGCAGTACTTC CASSQNRLWDGNYEQYF
TRBJ2-3 TRBV5-4 NA TRBD2 15 TGTGCCAGCAGCTTGGGAGAGGGAGGGACAGATACGCAGTATTTT CASSLGEGGTDTQYF
TRBJ2-7 TRBV7-2 NA TRBD1 14 TGTGCCAGCAGCTCATCGGACAGGGGTGGCGAGCAGTACTTC CASSSSDRGGEQYF
TRBJ2-1 TRBV4-3 NA NA 17 TGCGCCAGCAGCCAAGATCAGCGGAAAAACTCCTACAATGAGCAGTTCTTC CASSQDQRKNSYNEQFF
TRBJ1-2 TRBV5-6 NA TRBD1 15 TGTGCCAGCAGCTTGGCTGGGCAGGGGGACTATGGCTACACCTTC CASSLAGQGDYGYTF
TRBJ2-7 TRBV4-1 NA TRBD1 14 TGCGCCAGCAGCCCGACAGGGAACCCGTACGAGCAGTACTTC CASSPTGNPYEQYF
TRBJ2-4 TRBV11-2 NA NA 14 TGTGCCAGCAGCTTAGGTACAGGATGGAACATTCAGTACTTC CASSLGTGWNIQYF